This T cell receptor beta chain was identified during a study of blood T cell repertoires in COVID-19. About the study: Samples taken during acute and convalescent COVID-19 were collected in the United States, Italy and Spain. In each case, the material was cDNA or gDNA derived from T cells, B-cell-depleted T cells, or PBMCs.

In the authors' methods: By means of reference gene primer amplification, nucleated cell counts were estimated. TCRdb keeps only in-frame clones here, not all; method: immunoSEQ multiplex PCR. V, J and clone size were drawn from that table, and D and trimming were deduced from the DNA. The table shows 250,000 to 350,000 clones, with roughly 86% occurring only once. Comments on this clone: A read error may account for a junction end that differs from germline.

Followed over time, Seattle patients had been enrolled while infection was active. The CDR3 totals 15 residues. Per germline, CDR1 MNHNS and CDR2 SASEGT. The V and J genes are TRBV6-1 and TRBJ1-5, with TRBD1 as a possible D gene (6 bases). This TCR was recovered from a woman aged 25 to 45 with COVID-19, enrolled during active disease. Specimen: peripheral blood. The CDR3 DNA is TGTGCCAGCAGGGAAGGCCGGACAGCAGATCAGCCCCAGCATTTT. Amino acids: CASREGRTADQPQHF.